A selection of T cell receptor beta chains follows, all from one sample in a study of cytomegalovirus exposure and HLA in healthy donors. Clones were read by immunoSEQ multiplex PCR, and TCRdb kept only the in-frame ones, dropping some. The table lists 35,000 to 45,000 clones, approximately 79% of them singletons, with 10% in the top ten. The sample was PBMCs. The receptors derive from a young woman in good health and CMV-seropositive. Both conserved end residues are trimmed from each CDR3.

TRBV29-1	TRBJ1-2	SVGDREDGYT
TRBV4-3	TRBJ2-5	ASSQPRDRGYETQY
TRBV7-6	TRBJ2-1	ASSIASSYNEQF
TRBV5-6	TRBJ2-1	ASSFSGTGNWNEQF
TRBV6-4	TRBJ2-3	ASSDSAGAPDTQY
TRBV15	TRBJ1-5	ATSRETGVNQPQH
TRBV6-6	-	ASRPPGLAGAYEQY
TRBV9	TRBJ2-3	ASSHKGQGVADTQY
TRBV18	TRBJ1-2	ASSRKQGASDYGYT
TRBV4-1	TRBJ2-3	ASSHARTLAGGLDTQY
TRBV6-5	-	ASSYSWTNTYEQY
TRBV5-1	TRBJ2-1	ASINYRYNEQF
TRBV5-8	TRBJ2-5	ASTPSGGPGGPQY
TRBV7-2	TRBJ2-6	ASSPRSGSGANVLT
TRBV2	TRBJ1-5	ASSKSLGRGDQPQH
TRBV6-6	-	ASSLGGSSSYEQY
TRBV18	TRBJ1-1	ASSPTQNSNTEAF
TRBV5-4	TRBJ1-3	ASTQLEDTIY
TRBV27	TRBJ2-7	ASSLSGGQSSYEQY
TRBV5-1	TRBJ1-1	ASSSDRERNTEAF
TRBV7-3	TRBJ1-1	ASSLSGMAEAF
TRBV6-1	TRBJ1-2	ASSELTGTYGYT
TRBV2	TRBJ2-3	ASCPGGFGGTDTQY
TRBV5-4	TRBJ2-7	ASSLGVSSYEQY
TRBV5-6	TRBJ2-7	ASSFGGSYEQY
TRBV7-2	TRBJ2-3	ASNKEGRSTDTQY
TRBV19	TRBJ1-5	ASRLTGANQPQH
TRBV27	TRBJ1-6	ASSSSPTVSPLH